These 5 T cell receptor beta chains came from one sample sequenced in a study of shared clonotypes between healthy human individuals. Assay used: immunoSEQ multiplex PCR; TCRdb lists only in-frame clones, some missing. The sample lists around 2.1 million clones; almost 96% were seen once. Material: naive CD4+ T cells sorted from blood. Described subset: CD45RA+ positively selected. These receptors all come from a man aged 18 to 29 in good health.

A note on this clone: Distinct nucleotide sequences in the sample also encode this CDR3. The chain couples TRBV4-3 to TRBJ2-3; D unclear. Trimming removed 0 bases at V and 4 bases at J, with 5 bases between. The CDR3 has 13 residues. The germline CDR1 and CDR2 sequences are LGHNA and YSLEER. DNA for the CDR3: TGCGCCAGCAGCCAAGATCTAGCAGATACGCAGTATTTT. Encoded protein: CASSQDLADTQYF.

The chain has TRBV6-5 and TRBJ2-7; possible D gene TRBD1, 5 bases. The V end lost 6 bases, the J end lost 3 bases, and 9 bases lay between the germline ends. The CDR3 totals 12 residues. Germline CDR1 and CDR2: MNHEY and SVGAGI. CDR3 DNA sequence: TGTGCCAGCAGCAGGGTTCTCTACGAGCAGTACTTC. Its protein product is CASSRVLYEQYF.

As to this clone: This CDR3 is also generated by other DNA sequences in the sample. The chain links TRBV9 to TRBJ2-5, with D possibly TRBD1 on 7 matching bases. The CDR3 has 14 residues. Germline values: CDR1 SGDLS, CDR2 YYNGEE. The V gene lost 0 bases and the J gene lost 5 bases, with 11 bases spanning the gap. The CDR3 loop is CASSVGGGGETQYF. Written as DNA, the CDR3 is TGTGCCAGCAGCGTAGGAGGAGGGGGCGAGACCCAGTACTTC.

CDR3 in DNA: TGTGCCAGCAGCTTAGAGGGGTTCGCTGAAGCTTTCTTT. It specifies CASSLEGFAEAFF. The chain combines TRBV7-9 with TRBJ1-1, with a weak D call TRBD1 (5 bases). From germline, CDR1 is SEHNR and CDR2 FQNEAQ (reference sequence). This CDR3 contains 13 residues. The V end lost 1 base, the J end lost 6 bases, and 9 bases lay between the germline ends.

The sample holds one count of this clone. This chain connects TRBV28 to TRBJ1-2; 7 positions agree with TRBD1. V was pared by 2 bases and J by 6 bases, with 12 bases of the junction left unmatched. CDR1 and CDR2 from the germline V gene are MDHEN and SYDVKM. The CDR3 runs 16 residues. CDR3 nucleotides: TGTGCCAGCAGTTTAGAGGGGGCCTTAAAAAGCCATGGCTACACCTTC. It is translated as CASSLEGALKSHGYTF.